This T cell receptor (beta chain) emerged from a study of CD8+ T cells in alopecia areata. RNA was isolated and reverse transcribed to cDNA, the sequencing template. The data were produced by immunoSEQ multiplex PCR, yet TCRdb's version contains in-frame clones alone and is incomplete. The sample lists some 210,000 clones; 50% to 60% were seen once. The V gene lost 3 bases and the J gene lost 5 bases, with 12 bases spanning the gap. CDR1 is GTSNPN and CDR2 is SVGIG in the germline V gene (reference sequence). The CDR3 extends over 13 amino acids. Specimens obtained from alopecia areata patients comprised lesional scalp punch biopsies and peripheral blood. Worth noting for this clone: The target antigen is unknown.

Points from the study as a whole: Higher clonality than in normal scalp was seen in lesional scalp, especially alopecia totalis/universalis.

The rearrangement uses TRBV30 and TRBJ2-3; D not certain. This sequence originates from a human donor with alopecia areata. The sequencing used CD4+ T cells sorted from blood, collected at week 0. DNA of the CDR3: TGTGCCTGGAGCGCAAGTAGGATAGATACGCAGTATTTT. As protein: CAWSASRIDTQYF.